This is a list of T cell receptor beta chains from one sample in a study of shared clonotypes between healthy human individuals. The data were produced by immunoSEQ multiplex PCR, yet TCRdb's version contains in-frame clones alone and is incomplete. The data show 740,000 or so clones, about three quarters seen once. Input material: memory CD4+ T cells sorted from blood. The receptors originated from a woman under 40 in good health. Both conserved end residues are part of each CDR3. The D gene is left open where the match is weak. Part of the rows lack a size; the others show once, few, many or a class for expanded clones.

v_gene	abundance	d_gene	j_gene	CDR3aa	CDR3nt
TRBV27	-	TRBD1	TRBJ1-2	CASSLGTGTPYGYTF	TGTGCCAGCAGTTTGGGGACAGGAACCCCCTATGGCTACACCTTC
TRBV28	many	TRBD1	TRBJ1-5	CASSLGGGGNQPQHF	TGTGCCAGCAGTTTAGGAGGGGGCGGCAATCAGCCCCAGCATTTT
TRBV7-6	once	-	TRBJ2-1	CASSTGPTDEQFF	TGTGCCAGCAGCACAGGGCCAACCGATGAGCAGTTCTTC
TRBV5-1	-	TRBD1	TRBJ2-2	CASSGGQGYTGELFF	TGCGCCAGCAGCGGGGGACAGGGGTACACCGGGGAGCTGTTTTTT
TRBV29-1	few	-	TRBJ2-2	CSAIRQARSGELFF	TGCAGCGCCATCAGGCAGGCCCGCTCCGGGGAGCTGTTTTTT
TRBV5-6	-	TRBD2	TRBJ2-7	CASSAGTSGSLWEQYF	TGTGCCAGCAGCGCCGGGACTAGCGGGAGTCTGTGGGAGCAGTACTTC
TRBV11-2	-	-	TRBJ2-7	CASSLVPENSYEQYF	TGTGCCAGCAGCTTAGTCCCCGAAAACTCCTACGAGCAGTACTTC
TRBV5-4	-	TRBD1	TRBJ2-1	CASSPTGGTSYNEQFF	TGTGCCAGCAGCCCGACAGGGGGAACTTCCTACAATGAGCAGTTCTTC
TRBV5-1	-	TRBD2	TRBJ2-2	CASSSGGLARNTGELFF	TGCGCCAGCAGCTCGGGGGGACTAGCGCGGAACACCGGGGAGCTGTTTTTT
TRBV5-1	-	TRBD2	TRBJ2-5	CASSLEARGVETQYF	TGCGCCAGCAGCTTGGAGGCCCGGGGGGTGGAGACCCAGTACTTC
TRBV4-1	few	TRBD1	TRBJ2-7	CASSQDVGTGDPDEQYF	TGCGCCAGCAGCCAAGATGTAGGGACAGGGGATCCCGACGAGCAGTACTTC
TRBV28	once	-	TRBJ1-2	CASSAQGYGYTF	TGTGCCAGCAGTGCACAGGGTTATGGCTACACCTTC
TRBV10-1	-	-	TRBJ2-3	CASSAGGPTDTQYF	TGCGCCAGCAGTGCCGGAGGTCCCACAGATACGCAGTATTTT
TRBV25-1	many	-	TRBJ1-5	CASRGGTGNQPQHF	TGTGCCAGCAGGGGAGGGACGGGCAATCAGCCCCAGCATTTT
TRBV30	-	TRBD1	TRBJ2-2	CAWSRDSRDTGELFF	TGTGCCTGGAGTAGGGACAGCAGGGACACCGGGGAGCTGTTTTTT
TRBV5-1	-	TRBD1	TRBJ1-3	CATRTGERGNTIYF	TGCGCCACCAGGACAGGGGAACGTGGAAACACCATATATTTT
TRBV5-1	many	-	TRBJ2-1	CASSLGTAGILFF	TGCGCCAGCAGCTTGGGGACGGCAGGAATCCTGTTCTTC
TRBV10-2	-	-	TRBJ2-7	CASSEWGGRTNYEQYF	TGCGCCAGCAGTGAGTGGGGGGGCCGGACCAACTACGAGCAGTACTTC
TRBV2	-	-	TRBJ1-5	CASSENELRPQHF	TGTGCCAGCAGTGAAAATGAGCTTCGGCCCCAGCATTTT
TRBV29-1	-	-	TRBJ1-1	CSVDERNTEAFF	TGCAGCGTTGATGAGCGGAACACTGAAGCTTTCTTT
TRBV25-1	-	-	TRBJ2-5	CASSERGEEETQYF	TGTGCCAGCAGTGAACGGGGCGAGGAAGAGACCCAGTACTTC
TRBV30	-	-	TRBJ1-1	CAWSPGVNTEAFF	TGTGCCTGGAGCCCGGGCGTGAACACTGAAGCTTTCTTT
TRBV27	-	-	TRBJ1-4	CASSTQGATNEKLFF	TGTGCCAGCAGTACACAGGGAGCAACTAATGAAAAACTGTTTTTT
TRBV14	-	-	TRBJ2-7	CASSPGWISSYEQYF	TGTGCCAGCAGCCCAGGTTGGATTAGCTCCTACGAGCAGTACTTC
TRBV19	-	-	TRBJ2-2	CASTGSSTGELFF	TGTGCCAGTACTGGGTCGAGCACCGGGGAGCTGTTTTTT
TRBV27	-	TRBD1	TRBJ1-2	CASSLWDRANYGYTF	TGTGCCAGCAGTTTATGGGACAGAGCTAACTATGGCTACACCTTC
TRBV2	-	TRBD2	TRBJ2-3	CASSEARTSGLTDTQYF	TGTGCCAGCAGTGAAGCGCGTACTAGCGGTCTAACAGATACGCAGTATTTT
TRBV19	-	TRBD2	TRBJ2-1	CASNLGGLAGGLPYNEQFF	TGTGCCAGTAATCTCGGGGGACTAGCGGGAGGCCTCCCCTACAATGAGCAGTTCTTC
TRBV27	few	-	TRBJ2-1	CASTSSWGWNNEQFF	TGTGCCAGCACCTCCTCGTGGGGTTGGAACAATGAGCAGTTCTTC
TRBV4-2	-	-	TRBJ1-3	CASSQDYGQAGNTIYF	TGTGCCAGCAGCCAAGATTATGGACAAGCTGGAAACACCATATATTTT
TRBV6-5	-	-	TRBJ1-5	CASKTGNQPQHF	TGTGCCAGCAAAACAGGCAATCAGCCCCAGCATTTT
TRBV29-1	-	TRBD2	TRBJ2-1	CSVDPSVAGGGEQFF	TGCAGCGTTGACCCCAGTGTAGCGGGAGGCGGTGAGCAGTTCTTC
TRBV7-3	-	-	TRBJ1-1	CASSLAGDASTEAFF	TGTGCCAGCAGCTTAGCAGGGGATGCGTCAACTGAAGCTTTCTTT
TRBV7-9	-	TRBD2	TRBJ2-1	CASTLSGGYNEQFF	TGTGCCAGCACCCTAAGCGGGGGTTACAATGAGCAGTTCTTC
TRBV6-1	-	-	TRBJ1-1	CASSEARVTEAFF	TGTGCCAGCAGTGAAGCCAGAGTCACTGAAGCTTTCTTT
TRBV5-1	-	-	TRBJ2-1	CASSLVTGSYNEQFF	TGCGCCAGCAGCTTAGTTACCGGGAGCTACAATGAGCAGTTCTTC
TRBV7-8	-	-	TRBJ1-2	CASSSLNGYTF	TGTGCCAGCAGCTCCCTAAATGGCTACACCTTC
TRBV7-9	few	TRBD1	TRBJ1-1	CASSLRQGAHTEAFF	TGTGCCAGCAGCTTGCGTCAGGGGGCTCACACTGAAGCTTTCTTT
TRBV29-1	-	TRBD2	TRBJ2-3	CSVGREADTQYF	TGCAGCGTTGGGCGGGAGGCAGATACGCAGTATTTT
TRBV5-8	-	-	TRBJ2-3	CASSSWGGFTDTQYF	TGTGCCAGCAGCTCTTGGGGCGGGTTCACAGATACGCAGTATTTT
TRBV7-2	-	-	TRBJ2-7	CASSLSRGSYEQYF	TGTGCCAGCAGCTTAAGTAGGGGCTCCTACGAGCAGTACTTC
TRBV5-6	once	-	TRBJ1-1	CASTRGGRLNLATEAFF	TGTGCCAGCACCCGAGGGGGGAGACTTAATTTGGCCACTGAAGCTTTCTTT